Shown below are 30 T cell receptor beta chains from a single sample sequenced in a study of blood T cell repertoires in COVID-19. Generated by immunoSEQ multiplex PCR, the TCRdb table keeps only in-frame clones and is missing some. This repertoire shows some 200,000 clones, 65% to 90% found once; its top ten account for 12%. The specimen was PBMCs or T cells enriched from blood (not recorded which). The source of these receptors is a man aged 40-55 years who had recovered from COVID-19.

J is TRBJ1-5 and V is TRBV19; TRBD1 is a possible D gene (5 bases). The CDR3 covers 15 residues. V shed 7 bases and J shed 4 bases, with 17 bases lying between them. Germline values: CDR1 LNHDA, CDR2 SQIVND (reference sequence). The CDR3 nucleotides are TGTGCCAGTACATTGCAGGGCGGTAGAAATCAGCCCCAGCATTTT. Amino acid sequence: CASTLQGGRNQPQHF. Complete variable domain (other parts from reference TRBV19 and TRBJ1-5): DGGITQSPKYLFRKEGQNVTLSCEQNLNHDAMYWYRQDPGQGLRLIYYSQIVNDFQKGDIAEGYSVSREKKESFPLTVTSAQKNPTAFYLCASTLQGGRNQPQHFGDGTRLSIL.

This chain joins TRBV28 and TRBJ1-1; TRBD1 aligns across 7 bases. The CDR3 has 14 residues. In germline, CDR1 is MDHEN, CDR2 SYDVKM. With V trimmed by 3 bases and J by 6 bases, 7 bases remained unmatched. CDR3 sequence (DNA): TGTGCCAGCAGTTTGAGGAAGGGGGCTTCTGAAGCTTTCTTT. This codes for CASSLRKGASEAFF.

The chain combines TRBV7-2 with TRBJ1-1; possible D gene TRBD1, 5 bases. Germline V gene lookup returns CDR1 SGHTA and CDR2 FQGNSA. V was trimmed by 6 bases and J by 6 bases, leaving 17 bases between them. This CDR3 has 14 amino acids. The CDR3 sequence: CASRRGGEFPEAFF. CDR3 nucleotides: TGTGCCAGCAGGAGGGGAGGGGAGTTTCCTGAAGCTTTCTTT. Filled out from reference TRBV7-2 and TRBJ1-1, the complete variable domain reads GAGVSQSPSNKVTEKGKDVELRCDPISGHTALYWYRQSLGQGLEFLIYFQGNSAPDKSGLPSDRFSAERTGGSVSTLTIQRTQQEDSAVYLCASRRGGEFPEAFFGQGTRLTVV.

The chain uses TRBV27 and TRBJ2-1; 8 nucleotides line up with TRBD2. Germline trimming cut 3 bases from V and 6 bases from J; bases unmatched to any gene: 4. In germline, CDR1 is MNHEY, CDR2 SMNVEV (reference sequence). The CDR3 spans 14 residues. Here the CDR3 reads CASSLGTRFNEQFF. The CDR3 DNA sequence: TGTGCCAGCAGTTTGGGGACTAGATTCAATGAGCAGTTCTTC.

The J gene is TRBJ2-3, the V gene TRBV5-4, with 12 bases lining up with TRBD2. This CDR3 has 15 residues. Germline CDR1 SGHNT, CDR2 YYREEE (reference sequence). V shed 3 bases, J shed 2 bases, and the junction held 1 base outside the gene matches. The CDR3 here is CASSSSGRDTDTQYF. The CDR3, as DNA: TGTGCCAGCAGCTCTAGCGGGAGGGACACAGATACGCAGTATTTT.

This chain uses TRBV30 with TRBJ1-1, with no clear D. V was cut by 0 bases and J by 0 bases, with 5 bases left in between. CDR3 length equals 13 residues. The germline gives CDR1 GTSNPN, CDR2 SVGIG (reference sequence). As DNA, the CDR3 is TGTGCCTGGAGTGTTGGAGTGAACACTGAAGCTTTCTTT. As protein: CAWSVGVNTEAFF.

The chain recombines TRBV24-1 with TRBJ2-7; TRBD2 matches at 10 bases. This CDR3 spans 19 amino acids. Germline-derived CDR1 and CDR2 are KGHDR and SFDVKD. V lost 3 bases, J lost 7 bases, and 20 bases stayed unmatched. CDR3 coding DNA: TGTGCCACCAGTGATGTGGAGGTTAAGCCTAGCGGGAGATCGGAGGAGCAGTACGTC. Translated: CATSDVEVKPSGRSEEQYV.

The chain combines TRBV4-1 with TRBJ1-1, with 7 bases matching TRBD1. V dropped 3 bases and J dropped 2; count of bases not matched to a gene: 6. There are 15 residues in the CDR3. Germline V gene data show CDR1 as MGHRA and CDR2 as YSYEKL. The CDR3 DNA reads as TGCGCCAGCAGCCACTCAACAGGGGATAACACTGAAGCTTTCTTT. It encodes CASSHSTGDNTEAFF.

The rearrangement uses TRBV29-1 and TRBJ1-2; a possible D gene is TRBD1 (6 bases). There are 12 residues in the CDR3. Germline CDR1 reads SQVTM; CDR2 reads ANQGSEA. V was trimmed by 4 bases and J by 3 bases, leaving 9 bases between them. This CDR3 is CSVVGTHYGYTF. The CDR3, as DNA: TGCAGCGTTGTGGGGACACACTATGGCTACACCTTC.

This clone was picked up one time. The rearrangement joins TRBV7-3 to TRBJ2-2; D might be TRBD1 (5 bases). V dropped 3 bases and J dropped 3 bases, with 14 bases sitting between them. From germline, CDR1 is SGHTA and CDR2 FQGTGA. This CDR3 region has 16 residues. CDR3 amino acids: CASSFEGAGDTGELFF. As DNA, the CDR3 is TGTGCCAGCAGCTTCGAAGGGGCCGGAGACACCGGGGAGCTGTTTTTT.

The V call is TRBV4-1, the J call TRBJ2-1, with 14 nucleotides matching TRBD2. Germline loops: CDR1 MGHRA, CDR2 YSYEKL. J was trimmed by 4 bases and V by 4 bases; bases with no gene match: 3. This CDR3 is built from 16 residues. The CDR3 region is CASSPRLAGGYNEQFF. The CDR3 DNA is TGCGCCAGCAGCCCTCGACTAGCGGGAGGGTACAATGAGCAGTTCTTC.

The sample holds a few counts of this clone. The rearrangement uses TRBV6-4 and TRBJ2-1; 7 bases are shared with TRBD1. The CDR3 has 14 residues. The V segment lost 3 bases and the J segment 8 bases; nucleotides outside the gene matches: 7. Looked up from germline, CDR1 is MRHNA and CDR2 is SNTAGT. The CDR3 loop is CASSEQGFSDEQFF. Written as DNA, the CDR3 is TGTGCCAGCAGTGAACAGGGGTTTAGCGATGAGCAGTTCTTC.

The V gene is TRBV15, the J gene TRBJ1-2; 9 bases match TRBD1. The junction had 9 bases not matched to a gene; V was cut back by 7 bases and J by 6 bases. Germline V CDR1 and CDR2: LNHNV, YYDKDF (reference sequence). There are 14 residues in the CDR3. CDR3 DNA: TGTGCCACCACCCAATCCGGGACAGGGAATGGCTACACCTTC. This encodes CATTQSGTGNGYTF.

CDR3 protein: CASSARGPWSNQPQHF. CDR3 DNA: TGTGCCAGCAGTGCCAGGGGCCCTTGGAGCAATCAGCCCCAGCATTTT. The V and J genes are TRBV2 and TRBJ1-5, with D possibly TRBD1 on 6 matching bases. The germline V gene encodes CDR1 SNHLY and CDR2 FYNNEI. CDR3 length: 16 amino acids. The ends were cut back, 4 bases at V and 1 base at J, with 14 bases in the middle.

This clone was detected a few times. The genes are TRBV9 and TRBJ1-2; the match to TRBD1 covers 8 bases. Germline CDR1 reads SGDLS; CDR2 reads YYNGEE. This CDR3 region has 15 residues. J was trimmed by 4 bases and V by 4 bases; bases with no gene match: 9. The CDR3 protein is CASSQTPQGGYGYTF. The CDR3 region has the DNA TGTGCCAGCAGCCAAACACCACAGGGGGGCTATGGCTACACCTTC.

The rearrangement links TRBV7-3 to TRBJ1-5; D is possibly TRBD1 (6 bases). The CDR3 totals 17 residues. Germline V gives CDR1 SGHTA, CDR2 FQGTGA. Trimming took 3 bases from V and 1 from J, leaving 16 bases between them. The CDR3 here is CASSFDPQGISNQPQHF. The CDR3 region has the DNA TGTGCCAGCAGCTTTGACCCTCAGGGGATAAGCAATCAGCCCCAGCATTTT.

The chain recombines TRBV11-2 with TRBJ2-5; maybe TRBD2 (5 bases). The CDR3 contains 14 residues. Per germline, CDR1 SGHAT and CDR2 FQNNGV. V was pared by 3 bases and J by 5 bases, with 13 bases between. The DNA for the CDR3 is TGTGCCAGCAGCTTTCGTAGGGAGAATGAGACCCAGTACTTC. It codes for CASSFRRENETQYF. The full variable domain, with the rest looked up from reference TRBV11-2 and TRBJ2-5, is EAGVAQSPRYKIIEKRQSVAFWCNPISGHATLYWYQQILGQGPKLLIQFQNNGVVDDSQLPKDRFSAERLKGVDSTLKIQPAKLEDSAVYLCASSFRRENETQYFGPGTRLLVL.

This chain joins TRBV11-2 and TRBJ1-2, with 7 positions matching TRBD1. CDR1 and CDR2 (germline): SGHAT, FQNNGV. Trimming at V came to 10 bases and at J to 0 bases, leaving 5 bases not matched to a gene. This CDR3 is 13 amino acids long. The CDR3 reads CATRTGPNYGYTF. In DNA form, the CDR3 reads TGTGCCACGAGGACAGGACCTAACTATGGCTACACCTTC.

The genes are TRBV7-2 and TRBJ1-2; TRBD1 matches 10 bases. This CDR3 contains 16 residues. With V trimmed by 1 base and J by 5 bases, 7 bases remained unmatched. Germline assignment: CDR1 SGHTA and CDR2 FQGNSA. The CDR3 DNA reads TGTGCCAGCAGCTTAGTTAGACAGGGGGCGCAATATGGCTACACCTTC. It yields the protein CASSLVRQGAQYGYTF.

J is TRBJ2-3 and V is TRBV11-2, with D possibly being TRBD2 (5 bases). Germline V gives CDR1 SGHAT, CDR2 FQNNGV. The CDR3 has 15 residues. V lost 3 bases and J 3 bases, leaving 13 bases between the germline ends. CDR3 nucleotides: TGTGCCAGCAGCTTCCGCGGGTCCCGGACAGATACGCAGTATTTT. It is translated as CASSFRGSRTDTQYF.

This clone has just a few counts. The chain joins TRBV4-3 to TRBJ2-1, with TRBD2 matching over 11 bases. The CDR3 extends over 17 amino acids. J lost 7 bases, V lost 0 bases, and 8 bases had no gene match. Germline CDR1 and CDR2: LGHNA and YSLEER. Here the CDR3 DNA reads TGCGCCAGCAGCCAAGAAGCCCTAGCGGGAGGTGTTAATGAGCAGTTCTTC. Translating it yields CASSQEALAGGVNEQFF.

The V call is TRBV5-6, the J call TRBJ1-6, with a possible D match to TRBD1 (5 bases). The CDR3 sequence is 15 residues long. In germline, CDR1 is SGHDT, CDR2 YYEEEE. With 4 bases removed from V and 10 bases from J, the gap between germline ends came to 18 bases. CDR3 protein: CASSTGGSWGSPLHF. CDR3 in DNA: TGTGCCAGCAGCACGGGGGGGAGTTGGGGATCACCCCTCCACTTT.

This rearrangement joins TRBV9 to TRBJ1-2; D uncertain. Deletions cut 3 bases from V and 7 bases from J, with 13 bases between. CDR1 SGDLS and CDR2 YYNGEE come from the germline V gene. The CDR3 covers 13 residues. The DNA for the CDR3 is TGTGCCAGCAGCGAGACGGGAGATACTGGCTACACCTTC. Its protein product is CASSETGDTGYTF. The whole variable domain, filled in from reference TRBV9 and TRBJ1-2, reads DSGVTQTPKHLITATGQRVTLRCSPRSGDLSVYWYQQSLDQGLQFLIQYYNGEERAKGNILERFSAQQFPDLHSELNLSSLELGDSALYFCASSETGDTGYTFGSGTRLTVV.

V and J are TRBV18 and TRBJ1-3, with 7 positions matching TRBD1. Per germline, CDR1 KGHSH and CDR2 LQKENI. After removal of 1 base from V and 2 bases from J, the junction contained 2 bases not matched to a gene. This CDR3 spans 15 amino acids. In nucleotides, the CDR3 is TGTGCCAGCTCACCACGGCAGGGGGCTGGAAACACCATATATTTT. Amino acid sequence: CASSPRQGAGNTIYF.

This chain connects TRBV12-3 or TRBV12-4 to TRBJ2-5; 11 nucleotides align to TRBD2. The CDR3 is 13 residues long. J gave up 7 bases and V 6 bases, and 4 bases lay outside the gene matches. The CDR3 nucleotides are TGTGCCAGCAGAACTAGCGGGAGTGGGACCCAGTACTTC. Translating it yields CASRTSGSGTQYF.

This chain connects TRBV24-1 to TRBJ2-5; the D gene is possibly TRBD1 (6 bases). Between the trimmed V and J ends, which lost 5 bases and 4 bases, there was a span of 10 bases. Per the germline V gene, CDR1 is KGHDR and CDR2 is SFDVKD. The CDR3 spans 13 residues. CDR3 sequence: CATSAGARETQYF. The CDR3 DNA reads as TGTGCCACCAGTGCAGGGGCTCGAGAGACCCAGTACTTC.

The chain carries TRBV4-1 and TRBJ1-2; no clear D gene. The CDR3 length is 13 residues. Germline CDR1 reads MGHRA; CDR2 reads YSYEKL. Trimming shortened V by 0 bases and J by 8 bases, and 10 bases separated the two germline ends. The DNA of the CDR3 is TGCGCCAGCAGCCAAGAAAGGGAGAGGGGCTACACCTTC. Translation gives CASSQERERGYTF.

The rearrangement uses TRBV19 and TRBJ2-2, with 8 bases aligning to TRBD1. The V segment lost 5 bases and the J segment 3 bases; nucleotides outside the gene matches: 11. The CDR3 loop spans 17 amino acids. Germline V gene data show CDR1 as LNHDA and CDR2 as SQIVND (reference sequence). The CDR3 nucleotides are TGTGCCAGTAGTGGTCTGACAGGGGACGCTTACACCGGGGAGCTGTTTTTT. This encodes CASSGLTGDAYTGELFF.

The J gene is TRBJ1-5, the V gene TRBV19, with D tentatively TRBD1 (6 bases). The CDR3 covers 14 residues. Germline assignment: CDR1 LNHDA and CDR2 SQIVND (reference sequence). The germline V and J ends were trimmed by 5 bases and 6 bases, with 14 bases remaining between them. The CDR3 DNA follows: TGTGCCAGTAGTCCCGACAGGCTCGGTCAGCCCCAGCATTTT. Residues: CASSPDRLGQPQHF.

The CDR3 sequence is CASNSRGRRNEKLFF. As DNA, the CDR3 is TGCGCCAGCAACTCCCGTGGCAGGCGTAATGAAAAACTGTTTTTT. The V and J genes are TRBV10-1 and TRBJ1-4; D is uncertain. The V end was cut by 7 bases, the J end by 4 bases, with 16 bases between. CDR3 size: 15 residues. Germline V gene sequence: CDR1 WNHNN, CDR2 SYGVQD (reference sequence).